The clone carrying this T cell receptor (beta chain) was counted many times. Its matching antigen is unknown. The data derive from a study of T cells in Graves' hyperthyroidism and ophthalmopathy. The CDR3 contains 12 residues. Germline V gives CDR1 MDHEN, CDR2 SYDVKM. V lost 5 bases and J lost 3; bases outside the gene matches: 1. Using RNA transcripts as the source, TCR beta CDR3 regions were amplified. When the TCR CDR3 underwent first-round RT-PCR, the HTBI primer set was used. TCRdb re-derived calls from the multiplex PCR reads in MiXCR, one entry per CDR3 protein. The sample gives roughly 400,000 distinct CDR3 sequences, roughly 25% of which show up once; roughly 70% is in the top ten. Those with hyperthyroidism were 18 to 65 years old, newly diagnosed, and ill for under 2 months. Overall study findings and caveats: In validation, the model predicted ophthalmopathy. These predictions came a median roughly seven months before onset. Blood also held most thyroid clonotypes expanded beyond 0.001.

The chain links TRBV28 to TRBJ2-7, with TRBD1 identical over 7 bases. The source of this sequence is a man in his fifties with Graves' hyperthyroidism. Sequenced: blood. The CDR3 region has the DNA TGTGCCAGCAGTCGACAGGGCTACGAGCAGTACTTC. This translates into CASSRQGYEQYF.